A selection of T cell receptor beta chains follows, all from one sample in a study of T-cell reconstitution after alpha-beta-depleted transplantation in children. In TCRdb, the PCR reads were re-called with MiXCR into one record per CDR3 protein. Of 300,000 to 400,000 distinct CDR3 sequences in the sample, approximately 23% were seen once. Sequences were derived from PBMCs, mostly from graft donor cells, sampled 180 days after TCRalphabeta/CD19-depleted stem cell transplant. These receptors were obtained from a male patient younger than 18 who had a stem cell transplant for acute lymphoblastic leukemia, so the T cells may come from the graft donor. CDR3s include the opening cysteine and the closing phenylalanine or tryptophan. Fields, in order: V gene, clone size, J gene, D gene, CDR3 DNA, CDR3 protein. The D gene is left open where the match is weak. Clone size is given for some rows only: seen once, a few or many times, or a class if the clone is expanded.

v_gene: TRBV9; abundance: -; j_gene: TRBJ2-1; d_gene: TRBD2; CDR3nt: TGTGCCAGGGGGGGTAGCGGGAGGGGAAATGAGCAGTTCTTC; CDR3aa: CARGGSGRGNEQFF
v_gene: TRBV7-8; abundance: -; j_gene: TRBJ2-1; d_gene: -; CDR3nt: TGTGCCAGCAGCCAGGGCGTGGCCCACAATGAGCAGTTCTTC; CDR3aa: CASSQGVAHNEQFF
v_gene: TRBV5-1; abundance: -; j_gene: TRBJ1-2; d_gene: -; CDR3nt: TGCGCCAGCAGCTTGGTGGGGGTCGGCTACACCTTC; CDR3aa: CASSLVGVGYTF
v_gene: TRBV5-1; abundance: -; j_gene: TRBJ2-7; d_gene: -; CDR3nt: TGCGCCAGCAGCTTGGCCCAAGGGCAGGACGAGCAGTACTTC; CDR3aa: CASSLAQGQDEQYF
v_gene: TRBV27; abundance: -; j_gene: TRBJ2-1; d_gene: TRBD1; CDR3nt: TGTGCCAGCAGTCGAGGGACAGTCCTTGAGGCCTACAATGAGCAGTTCTTC; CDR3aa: CASSRGTVLEAYNEQFF
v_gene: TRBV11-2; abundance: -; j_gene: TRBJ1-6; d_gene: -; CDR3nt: TGTGCCAGCAGCAAGGGGACACTAGGGAATTCACCCCTCCACTTT; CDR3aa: CASSKGTLGNSPLHF
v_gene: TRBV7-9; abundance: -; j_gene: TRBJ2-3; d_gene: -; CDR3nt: TGTGCCAGCAGCTTAGCGCCAAGCCGGGAAGTTACGCAGTATTTT; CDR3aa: CASSLAPSREVTQYF
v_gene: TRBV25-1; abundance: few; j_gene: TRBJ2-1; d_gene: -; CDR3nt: TGTGCCAGCAGTGACTTCGACGGGGGTGGTGAGCAGTTCTTC; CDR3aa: CASSDFDGGGEQFF
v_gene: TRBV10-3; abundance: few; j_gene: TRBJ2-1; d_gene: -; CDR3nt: TGTGCCATCAGTGAGTCGGGGCGGAGGAATGAGCAGTTCTTC; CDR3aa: CAISESGRRNEQFF
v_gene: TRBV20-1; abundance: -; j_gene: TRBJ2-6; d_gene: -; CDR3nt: TGCAGTGCTAGTCGCGGCGGGGAGACTGGGGCCAACGTCCTGACTTTC; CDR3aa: CSASRGGETGANVLTF
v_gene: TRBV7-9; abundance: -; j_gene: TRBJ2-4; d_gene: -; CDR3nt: TGTGCCAGCAGCTCCATAGAATACAACATTCAGTACTTC; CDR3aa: CASSSIEYNIQYF
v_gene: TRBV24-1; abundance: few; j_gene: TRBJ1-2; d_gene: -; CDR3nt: TGTGCCACCAGTTCAGGCAGGGCGGATGGCTACACCTTC; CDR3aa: CATSSGRADGYTF
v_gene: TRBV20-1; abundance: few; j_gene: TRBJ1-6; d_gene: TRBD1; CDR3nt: TGCAGTGCTAGAGATGGGACAGGGAATTCACCCCTCCACTTT; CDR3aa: CSARDGTGNSPLHF
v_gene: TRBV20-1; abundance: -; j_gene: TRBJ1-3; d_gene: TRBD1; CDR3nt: TGCAGTGCTGAAGACCAGGACAGGTCTGGAAACACCATATATTTT; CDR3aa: CSAEDQDRSGNTIYF
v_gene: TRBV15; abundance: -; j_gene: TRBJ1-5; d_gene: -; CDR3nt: TGTGCCACCAGCAGAATCAATCAGCCCCAGCATTTT; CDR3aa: CATSRINQPQHF
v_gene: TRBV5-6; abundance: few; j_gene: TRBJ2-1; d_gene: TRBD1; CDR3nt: TGTGCCAGCAGCTTGGCCGTAGGGGGCGCGTTTAATGAGCAGTTCTTC; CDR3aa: CASSLAVGGAFNEQFF
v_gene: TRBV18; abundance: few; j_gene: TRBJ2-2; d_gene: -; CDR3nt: TGTGCCAGCTCAACCCGCAGGGCGAACACCGGGGAGCTGTTTTTT; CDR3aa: CASSTRRANTGELFF
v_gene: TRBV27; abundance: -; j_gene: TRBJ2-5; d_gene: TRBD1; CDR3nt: TGTGCCAGCAGTTTCTCGGGACAGGGCCCTAAGACCCAGTACTTC; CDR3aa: CASSFSGQGPKTQYF
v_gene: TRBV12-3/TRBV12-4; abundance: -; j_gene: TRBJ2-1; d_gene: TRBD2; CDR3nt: TGTGCCAGCAGCCCCTATAGCGGGGGGACCTCCTACAATGAGCAGTTCTTC; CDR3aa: CASSPYSGGTSYNEQFF
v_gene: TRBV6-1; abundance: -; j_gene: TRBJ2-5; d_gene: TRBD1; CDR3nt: TGTGCCAGCAGCGACAGGGGGCAAGAGACCCAGTACTTC; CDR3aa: CASSDRGQETQYF
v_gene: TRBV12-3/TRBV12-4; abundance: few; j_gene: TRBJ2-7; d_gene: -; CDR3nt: TGTGCCAGCAGTGGGGCGGTAGTCAGTAACGAGCAGTACTTC; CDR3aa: CASSGAVVSNEQYF
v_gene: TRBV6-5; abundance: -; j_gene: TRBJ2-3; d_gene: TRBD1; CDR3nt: TGTGCCAGCAGTTACTCCTGGACAGGGCCAGATACGCAGTATTTT; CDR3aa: CASSYSWTGPDTQYF
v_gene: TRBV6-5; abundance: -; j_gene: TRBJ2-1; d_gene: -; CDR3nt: TGTGCCAGCAGTTACTGGACGTCAAGCTCCTACAATGAGCAGTTCTTC; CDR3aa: CASSYWTSSSYNEQFF
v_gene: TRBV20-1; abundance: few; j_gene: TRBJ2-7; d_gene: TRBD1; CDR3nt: TGCAGTGCCTCGACAGGGAGCTCCTACGAGCAGTACTTC; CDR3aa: CSASTGSSYEQYF
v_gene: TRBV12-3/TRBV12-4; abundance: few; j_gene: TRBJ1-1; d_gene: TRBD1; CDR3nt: TGTGCCAGCAGGTGGACAGGGAAGCCTGAAGCTTTCTTT; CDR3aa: CASRWTGKPEAFF
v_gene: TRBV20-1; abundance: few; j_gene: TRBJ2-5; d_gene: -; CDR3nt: TGCAGTGCCCGGAGGAGTCGCGGGACGAAGACCCAGTACTTC; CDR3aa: CSARRSRGTKTQYF
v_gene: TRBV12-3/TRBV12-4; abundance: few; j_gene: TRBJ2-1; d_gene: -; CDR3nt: TGTGCCAGCAGTTTGAAGGCTAGAGGGTACAATGAGCAGTTCTTC; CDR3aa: CASSLKARGYNEQFF
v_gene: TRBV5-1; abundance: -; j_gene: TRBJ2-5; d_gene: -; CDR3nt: TGCGCCAGCGCGACAGGTCACCCGGAGACCCAGTACTTC; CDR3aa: CASATGHPETQYF
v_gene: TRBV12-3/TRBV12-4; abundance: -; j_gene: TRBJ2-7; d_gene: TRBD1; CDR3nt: TGTGCCTCCAACTTCGGGGGACAGGGGGCTTACGAGCAGTACTTC; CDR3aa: CASNFGGQGAYEQYF
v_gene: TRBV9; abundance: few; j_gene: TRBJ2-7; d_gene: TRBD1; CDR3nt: TGTGCCAGCAGCGTTGACAGGGGGAGCGACGAGCAGTACTTC; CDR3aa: CASSVDRGSDEQYF
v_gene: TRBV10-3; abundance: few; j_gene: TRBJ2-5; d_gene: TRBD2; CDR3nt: TGTGCCATCAGTGAGTCAATAGCGGGAGACCAAGAGACCCAGTACTTC; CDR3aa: CAISESIAGDQETQYF
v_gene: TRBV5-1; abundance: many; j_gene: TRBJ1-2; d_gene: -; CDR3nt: TGCGCCAGCAGCTTGACAGGGAATGGCTACACCTTC; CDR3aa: CASSLTGNGYTF
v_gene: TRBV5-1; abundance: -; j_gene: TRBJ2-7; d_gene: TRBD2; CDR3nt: TGCGCCAGCGGCAGGACTAGCGGGGACTACGAGCAGTACTTC; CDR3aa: CASGRTSGDYEQYF
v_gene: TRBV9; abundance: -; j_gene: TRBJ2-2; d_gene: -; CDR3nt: TGTGCCAGCAGCGTAAGTCACAGCCCGACCGGGGAGCTGTTTTTT; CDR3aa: CASSVSHSPTGELFF
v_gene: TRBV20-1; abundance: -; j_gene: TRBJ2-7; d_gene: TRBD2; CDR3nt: TGCAGTGCTCGCAGAAGGTCTAGCGGATCCTACGAGCAGTACTTC; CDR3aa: CSARRRSSGSYEQYF
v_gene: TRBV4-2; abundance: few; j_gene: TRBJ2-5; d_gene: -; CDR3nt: TGTGCCAGCAGCCACCACCGGGCGGCTAGAGGCGAGACCCAGTACTTC; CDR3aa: CASSHHRAARGETQYF